This T cell receptor beta chain originates from a study of vaccination and CD4 T cells after COVID-19. Noted treatment: roughly 11-day PBMC culture with coronavirus spike peptide pools or control peptides (ViraFEST assay). There were positive PCR dates ranging from March to December 2020, all predating US Alpha, Beta and Delta variants. Oncomine TCR Beta short-read sequencing was applied to DNA from cultured CD4+ T cells. The source of extracted genomic DNA was cultured CD4+ T cells. TCRdb reprocessed the PCR reads with MiXCR, giving one entry per CDR3 protein. The sample lists fewer than 25,000 distinct CDR3 sequences, roughly 45% occurring once. This clonotype was detected only a few times. Its antigen is unidentified. The receptor was derived from a human donor who had recovered from COVID-19. The sequenced sample was CD4+ T cells from blood, cultured in vitro.

DNA of the CDR3: TGTGCCAGCAGCATAACCGGGACGGTGAACACTGAAGCTTTCTTT. Translating it yields CASSITGTVNTEAFF. V gene TRBV7-9 combines with J gene TRBJ1-1, with D possibly being TRBD1 (5 bases). V shed 5 bases and J shed 0 bases, with 13 bases lying between them. CDR3 length equals 15 residues. Germline CDR1 reads SEHNR; CDR2 reads FQNEAQ (reference sequence).